The rows below give T cell receptor beta chains drawn from one sample of a study of blood T cell repertoires in COVID-19. Sequenced by immunoSEQ multiplex PCR; TCRdb stores in-frame clones only, minus some. The sample gives 35,000 to 50,000 clones, over 80% of which show up once; about 16% is in the top ten. The sequenced material came from peripheral blood. The receptors shown here come from a man between 60 and 70 years old with active COVID-19. Both conserved end residues are part of each CDR3.

TRBJ2-7 | 13 | TRBV19 | CASSSRVYHEQYF
TRBJ2-5 | 14 | TRBV5-1 | CASSFTGGVETQYF
TRBJ1-4 | 17 | TRBV7-9 | CASSFVGARSTNEKLFF
TRBJ2-1 | 13 | TRBV7-2 | CASSFGLGNEQFF
TRBJ1-2 | 15 | TRBV4-1 | CASSQEIAANYGYTF
TRBJ1-2 | 15 | TRBV3-1/TRBV3-2 | CASSQEAPTNYGYTF
TRBJ1-4 | 15 | TRBV24-1 | CATSDLRGYREKLFF
TRBJ2-1 | 16 | TRBV19 | CASSTPMGGGLNEQFF
TRBJ2-7 | 15 | TRBV7-2 | CASSLLAGASYEQYF
TRBJ2-3 | 14 | TRBV7-9 | CASSVGQVFDTQYF
TRBJ1-4 | 13 | TRBV18 | CASSDRDYEKLFF
TRBJ1-5 | 15 | TRBV6-1 | CASSEVGTDHQPQHF
TRBJ1-6 | 15 | TRBV19 | CASSVRDRVDSPLHF
TRBJ2-1 | 14 | TRBV5-4 | CASSRGLAVNEQFF
TRBJ1-1 | 13 | TRBV4-2 | CASTATLNTEAFF
TRBJ2-3 | 18 | TRBV7-9 | CASSLGGGTLRGTDTQYF
TRBJ1-2 | 14 | TRBV28 | CASHQGVEGNGYTF
TRBJ1-1 | 14 | TRBV7-2 | CASSSQGARTEAFF
TRBJ1-4 | 12 | TRBV19 | CATMDRDEKLFF
TRBJ2-7 | 13 | TRBV7-2 | CASSSGQGAEQYF
TRBJ1-2 | 14 | TRBV4-2 | CASSQTGQGYGYTF
TRBJ2-1 | 15 | TRBV6-2/TRBV6-3 | CASSHGSTAYNEQFF
TRBJ1-5 | 13 | TRBV2 | CASGRTGYQPQHF
TRBJ1-5 | 14 | TRBV4-1 | CASSQGQSYQPQHF
TRBJ1-1 | 14 | TRBV28 | CASREARGSTEAFF
TRBJ2-7 | 15 | TRBV5-4 | CASSLAPSGSYEQYF
TRBJ2-7 | 14 | TRBV11-3 | CASSLDGLGDEQYF
TRBJ2-7 | 14 | TRBV9 | CASSPWDSAYEQYF
TRBJ2-1 | 15 | TRBV7-8 | CASSLPAGSYNEQFF
TRBJ1-2 | 15 | TRBV4-1 | CASSPQTGDSYGYTF
TRBJ2-4 | 18 | TRBV19 | CASSIAGTVRTAKNIQYF
TRBJ1-1 | 16 | TRBV5-4 | CASSLDRGIMNTEAFF
TRBJ2-3 | 16 | TRBV10-3 | CAISEGGLAVADTQYF
TRBJ1-5 | 13 | TRBV19 | CASSMEGNQPQHF
TRBJ2-1 | 14 | TRBV20-1 | CSASTQSSYNEQFF
TRBJ1-2 | 14 | TRBV4-3 | CASSQIGGSYGYTF
TRBJ2-7 | 18 | TRBV5-1 | CASSLGGTSGSTTYEQYF
TRBJ2-2 | 15 | TRBV11-2 | CASSPGDRATGELFF
TRBJ2-3 | 16 | TRBV29-1 | CSVARGQGARTDTQYF
TRBJ1-4 | 17 | TRBV7-2 | CASSRPGAPATNEKLFF
TRBJ1-1 | 12 | TRBV29-1 | CSVSRQGVEAFF
TRBJ2-5 | 16 | TRBV9 | CASSVATGGRGETQYF
TRBJ1-1 | 14 | TRBV5-1 | CASSYSPMNTEAFF
TRBJ2-1 | 13 | TRBV27 | CASSLPGVNEQFF
TRBJ1-5 | 15 | TRBV6-5 | CASSPLTGSLQPQHF